The T cell receptor (beta chain) under discussion was sequenced for a study of brain T cells in children with intractable seizures. The time point denotes: blood from clinic visit 5 months post-surgery; TSC patient then seizure free. Germline V CDR1 and CDR2: MNHNY, SVGAGI (reference sequence). Losses at the gene ends were 2 bases for V and 3 bases for J; bases not matched to a gene: 4. This CDR3 is built from 15 residues. Profiling relied on immunoSEQ multiplex PCR, and the TCRdb table lists in-frame clones only, not all of them. The sample lists 340,000 or so clones; roughly 92% were seen once. The sequences come from peripheral blood, collected approximately 5 months after surgery. This clonotype was sampled from a boy under two years old with tuberous sclerosis and intractable seizures. The gene calls are TRBV6-6 and TRBJ2-3, with 8 nucleotides matching TRBD2. The CDR3 reads CASSYRGGPTDTQYF. The CDR3 coding sequence is TGTGCCAGCAGTTACCGGGGGGGCCCGACAGATACGCAGTATTTT.